This T cell receptor (beta chain) stems from a study of cytomegalovirus exposure and HLA in healthy donors (dated by TCRdb to the late 2010s). At the level of the whole study: An earlier analysis of fewer than 750 of the donors reported approximately 260 Gb of sequence data and approximately 120 million unique TCR beta sequences obtained from roughly 170 million T cells. Around 300 gigabases of sequencing data and approximately 85 million unique TCR sequences were included in an early release covering several hundred HLA-typed donors. Of the roughly 400 genotyped donors, around 81% fell in the genetic ancestry cluster associated with self-reported Caucasian donors. Typing coverage differed by locus: A, B, C, DRB1 and DQB1 were typed in about 620-640 donors, DQA1 in 522, DPA1 in around 580, and DPB1 in 472. Both class I and class II loci were covered by HLA typing, at four-digit resolution. In a later genetic analysis, genome-wide SNP genotypes for about 65% of the 666 donors were used, and that subset was treated as a discovery cohort. High-throughput TCR immunosequencing, statistical association of individual TCRs with disease status, and machine learning were combined to predict cytomegalovirus infection status. Alongside the repertoire data, information on donor age, sex, ethnicity and CMV serostatus was compiled. Using immunosequencing, the study profiled T cell repertoires from fewer than 700 subjects and related those repertoires to cytomegalovirus serostatus. In an earlier analysis of over 550 of the donors, high-throughput TCR beta sequencing was used to judge whether each TCR beta V gene segment behaved as functional or pseudogenic. Rather than using new phenotypic data, the later analysis identified candidate immune exposures from TCR beta sequences and from how often those sequences occurred across donors. To study patterns of TCR occurrence, a later analysis re-analyzed previously published TCR beta repertoires from around 700 donors and added high-resolution HLA genotyping. The study was designed to test whether signatures of past pathogen exposure could be identified by cataloging public T cell receptors. All discovery cohort repertoires had been generated using a single sequencing platform. Among 398 genotyped donors of the cohort, an average of roughly 230,000 unique TCR beta nucleotide sequences was sequenced per donor, of which 15% to 20% were non-productive. Besides the first cohort of roughly 640 subjects, a separate validation cohort made up of roughly 130 different subjects was used. Roughly 5 DR-DQ haplotypes were handled as single units for association and clustering because linkage in the cohort was strong.

Note on this clone: Its cognate antigen has yet to be identified.

From the cysteine through the phenylalanine, the CDR3 covers 15 amino acids. Only the CDR3 part of the read is kept: 45 bases, read in frame from the first base. V and J are trimmed by 2 bases and 4 bases, and the gene matches miss 5 bases of the junction. The germline V gene encodes CDR1 MNHNS and CDR2 SASEGT. In total, roughly 670 healthy bone marrow donors made up the cohort. Cohort members were all nominally healthy when sampled, although unrecorded immune exposures were likely present. The donor was CMV seronegative and was included in the group of around 320 seronegative cohort members. A peripheral blood sample was provided by each donor, and peripheral blood mononuclear cells were used for TCR beta sequencing. Genomic DNA was extracted from the blood cell samples with the Qiagen DNeasy Blood Extraction Kit. On the study overall, not on this receptor specifically: Because the 87-base-pair reads could not distinguish some IMGT-functional V segments, including TRBV6-2 and TRBV6-3, those segments were excluded. Only TCR beta chains were sequenced in this cohort, and the absence of alpha or paired-chain data limited detectable features. Some 16 rarely observed V segments, including chromosome 9 orphons, were excluded from the earlier analysis of about 600 of the donors because counts were too low. HLA typing was unavailable for some donors at each locus, so association tests used only the typed subset. Strong co-occurrence of HLA alleles, especially DR and DQ, made assigning TCR associations to individual alleles difficult. At a false discovery rate of 0.05, a later analysis linked about 16,000 TCR beta sequences to specific HLA alleles. Compared with the 666-donor mean, donors in an Asian-associated ancestry cluster had fewer N-insertions in productive TCRs, according to a later genetic analysis. Correlated functional status among segregating V segments might reflect linkage disequilibrium, but an unknown experimental factor could not be ruled out. Most TCR sequences were seen in very few donors, while some public TCRs were found in many individuals. The sequencing pipeline was judged likely to have produced a cluster of highly shared sequence variants as a technical artifact. Compared with equally common non-associated chains, HLA-associated TCR beta chains in a later analysis were more clonally expanded and had lower generation probabilities. Sequencing depth was assumed to be roughly uniform across donors in the presence/absence analyses, though that assumption may not hold. A total of 150 or so TCR beta chains were listed by the study as associated with cytomegalovirus. A further reported finding was that TCR beta sequences accurately predicted the HLA-A and HLA-B alleles for most subjects in the first cohort. A later analysis found that most CMV-associated TCR beta chains appeared HLA-restricted, with HLA associations seemingly driven largely by CMV exposure. In a later genetic analysis, a missense DCLRE1C variant was associated with V-gene and J-gene trimming of TCR beta chains, and the association was replicated in an independent cohort. In both the original and validation cohorts, the classifier was reported to diagnose cytomegalovirus status with high specificity and sensitivity. According to a later analysis, parvovirus B19, influenza, CMV and Epstein-Barr virus appeared linked to several top co-occurrence clusters. For the cohort, immune exposure information was limited to CMV serostatus. In a later analysis, TCR association rates were found to vary across HLA loci, with the most associated TCRs seen for DRB1 alleles and the fewest for HLA-C alleles. In vitro tests confirmed that three of the cytomegalovirus-associated TCR beta chains recognize cytomegalovirus antigens. It was suggested by the authors that the approach could potentially be generalized to other disease states and immunological phenotypes. Broadly in line with IMGT annotations, most TCR beta V segments showed up in productive rearrangements about 90% or about 30% of the time in an earlier analysis of about 500 of the donors.

Libraries were built with the immunoSEQ multiplex PCR assay. A mixture of 60 forward primers for TCR Vbeta segments and 13 reverse primers for TCR Jbeta segments was used in the multiplex PCR. Amplification of the CDR3 region of rearranged TCR beta genes was performed with a multiplex PCR assay on genomic DNA. The amplified TCR beta libraries were sequenced on the Illumina HiSeq System as 87-base-pair reads. For the original study's pipeline: A later analysis counted 75 million to 100 million unique TCR beta chains across the 500 to 850 repertoires, and approximately 11 million of these chains were shared by at least two donors. Raw reads were error-corrected and collapsed into unique sequences by a nearest-neighbor algorithm in which closely related sequences were merged to remove PCR and sequencing errors. CDR3 sequences were aligned to IMGT reference sequences to assign V, D and J gene segments. Each retained sequence needed at least a six-nucleotide match to both a V gene segment and a J gene segment. Rearrangements were classified as productive when the CDR3 lacked stop codons and remained in frame with V and J, and all other rearrangements were classified as non-productive. Following IMGT convention, CDR3 was defined as the stretch from the second conserved V-encoded cysteine up to the conserved J-encoded phenylalanine. In an earlier analysis of just under 600 of the donors, sequences lacking an unambiguous match to a single V gene segment were excluded. In an earlier analysis of 587 of the donors, a V segment was called functional when productive rearrangements were above 56.7%, and segregating when the standard deviation between donors exceeded 5%. A statistical classification framework was developed to diagnose cytomegalovirus status using the catalog of TCR beta chain sequences. A later analysis assigned V and J genes by comparing TCR nucleotide sequences with IMGT/GENE-DB human TR gene sequences. Using the TCRdist pipeline, a later analysis assigned CDR3 sequences along with most-parsimonious VDJ recombination scenarios. In a later analysis, each TCR beta chain was defined by its CDR3 amino acid sequence together with its V-gene family, and reads lacking a unique V-gene family were excluded. To address suspected cross-contamination and a sequencing artifact, a later analysis removed around 590 highly shared, low-generation-probability nucleotide sequences. A later analysis calculated a clonal expansion index for each public chain from normalized within-repertoire ranks of inferred template counts. A later analysis computed generation probabilities with a VDJ recombination model fitted to out-of-frame rearrangements, and checked the results against IGoR. A later analysis scored TCR-TCR, TCR-HLA and TCR-CMV co-occurrence with hypergeometric tests, applying a repertoire-size bias correction to TCR pairs. False discovery rates were estimated in a later analysis by permuting HLA or CMV assignments 20 times. A later analysis grouped co-occurring TCRs with DBSCAN, adding TCRdist sequence similarity when clustering within HLA-allele-positive subsets. Repertoires with fewer than 30,000 or more than 120,000 public chains, plus five repertoires with anomalous nucleotide sharing, were excluded from co-occurrence clustering. TCRdb provides this immuneACCESS table in a form limited to in-frame rearrangements. Some clones are lacking; in checked studies, under half of them reflect an unresolved V gene, and why the rest are absent is not known. V and J calls and clone size follow that table, whereas D and trimming were derived from the DNA. The sample's table lists a count of around 75,000 clones. The ten largest clones take up 1.3% to 1.5% of the sample.

Source material: PBMCs. This sequence originates from a woman aged 55-75 years in good health and CMV-seronegative. This chain is built from TRBV6-1 and TRBJ2-3; 8 bases in the middle match TRBD2. The nucleotides are TGTGCCAGCAGTGAACGGGGGGGATCAGCAGATACGCAGTATTTT. Translation gives CASSERGGSADTQYF.